The sequence of this T cell receptor beta chain was determined in a study of cytomegalovirus exposure and HLA in healthy donors. As for the study in general: An earlier analysis found 100 million or so unique TCR beta sequences from around 180 million T cells.

General study findings and limits: Many donors shared some public TCRs, even though most TCR sequences were rare. An Asian-associated ancestry cluster reportedly showed fewer N-insertions than the approximately 620-donor mean in a later analysis.

Concerning this clone: The antigen is unknown.

The CDR3 has 15 residues. J gave up 2 bases and V 4 bases, and 0 bases lay outside the gene matches. CDR1 is SEHNR and CDR2 is FQNEAQ in the germline V gene (reference sequence). PCR involved 60 Vbeta and 13 Jbeta primers. Sequencing was performed with immunoSEQ multiplex PCR; in TCRdb, only in-frame clones are kept and a portion is missing. The data show around 130,000 clones, and the top ten clones hold around 1.5%. The clonotype originates from a woman between 40 and 50 years old in good health and CMV-seronegative. The V and J genes are TRBV7-9 and TRBJ2-6; 9 bases are shared with TRBD1. The sequenced sample consisted of PBMCs. The CDR3 reads CASSWTGAGANVLTF. CDR3 bases: TGTGCCAGCAGCTGGACAGGGGCTGGGGCCAACGTCCTGACTTTC.